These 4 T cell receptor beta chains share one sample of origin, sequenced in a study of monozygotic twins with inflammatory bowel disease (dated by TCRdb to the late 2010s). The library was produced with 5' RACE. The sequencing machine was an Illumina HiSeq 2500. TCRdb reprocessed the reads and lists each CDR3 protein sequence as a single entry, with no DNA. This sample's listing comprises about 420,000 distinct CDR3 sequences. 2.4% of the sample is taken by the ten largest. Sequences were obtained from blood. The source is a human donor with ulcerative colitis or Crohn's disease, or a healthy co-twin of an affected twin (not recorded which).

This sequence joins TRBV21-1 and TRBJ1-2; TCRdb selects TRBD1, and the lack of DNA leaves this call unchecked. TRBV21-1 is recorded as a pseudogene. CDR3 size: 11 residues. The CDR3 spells CASSRGSGYTF.

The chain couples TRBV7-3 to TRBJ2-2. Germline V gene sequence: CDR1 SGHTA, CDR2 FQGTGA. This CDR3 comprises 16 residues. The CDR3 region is CASSLAGQIGTGELFF. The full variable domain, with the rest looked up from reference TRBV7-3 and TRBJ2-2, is GAGVSQTPSNKVTEKGKYVELRCDPISGHTALYWYRQSLGQGPEFLIYFQGTGAADDSGLPNDRFFAVRPEGSVSTLKIQRTERGDSAVYLCASSLAGQIGTGELFFGEGSRLTVL.

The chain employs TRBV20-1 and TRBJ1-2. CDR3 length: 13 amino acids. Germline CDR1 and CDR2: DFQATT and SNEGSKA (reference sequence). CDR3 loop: CSARDQRSGGYTF.

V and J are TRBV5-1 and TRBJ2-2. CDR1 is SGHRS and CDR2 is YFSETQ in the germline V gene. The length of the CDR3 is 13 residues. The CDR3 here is CASSSGYTGELFF. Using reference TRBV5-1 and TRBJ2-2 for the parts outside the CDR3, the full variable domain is KAGVTQTPRYLIKTRGQQVTLSCSPISGHRSVSWYQQTPGQGLQFLFEYFSETQRNKGNFPGRFSGRQFSNSRSEMNVSTLELGDSALYLCASSSGYTGELFFGEGSRLTVL.